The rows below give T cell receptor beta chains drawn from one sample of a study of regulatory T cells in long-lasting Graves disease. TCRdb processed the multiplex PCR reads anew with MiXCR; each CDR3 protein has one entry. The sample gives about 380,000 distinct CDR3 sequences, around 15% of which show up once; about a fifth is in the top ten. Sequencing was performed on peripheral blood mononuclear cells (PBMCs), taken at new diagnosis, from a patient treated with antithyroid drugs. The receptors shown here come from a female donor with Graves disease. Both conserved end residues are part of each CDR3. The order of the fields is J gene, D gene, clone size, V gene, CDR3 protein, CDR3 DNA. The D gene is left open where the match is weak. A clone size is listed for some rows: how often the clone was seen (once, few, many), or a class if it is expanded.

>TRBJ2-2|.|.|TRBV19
CASNGGPNTGELFF
TGTGCCAGTAACGGCGGACCGAACACCGGGGAGCTGTTTTTT
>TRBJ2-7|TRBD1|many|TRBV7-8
CASSPDWDRLYEQYF
TGTGCCAGCAGCCCAGACTGGGACAGGTTATACGAGCAGTACTTC
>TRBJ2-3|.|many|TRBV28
CASGRSLPGPDTQYF
TGTGCCAGCGGGCGATCACTCCCGGGGCCAGATACGCAGTATTTT
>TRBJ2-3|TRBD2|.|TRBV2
CAGTSGRAVDTQYF
TGTGCCGGTACTAGCGGGAGGGCCGTAGATACGCAGTATTTT
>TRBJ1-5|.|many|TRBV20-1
CSAGTGSDQPQHF
TGCAGTGCTGGAACAGGGTCGGATCAGCCCCAGCATTTT
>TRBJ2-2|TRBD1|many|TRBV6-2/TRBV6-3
CASSYSDRESTGELFF
TGTGCCAGCAGTTACTCGGACAGGGAGTCGACCGGGGAGCTGTTTTTT
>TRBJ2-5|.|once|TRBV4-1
CASSQVGSGGETQYF
TGCGCCAGCAGCCAAGTTGGATCTGGGGGAGAGACCCAGTACTTC
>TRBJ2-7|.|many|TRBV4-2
CASRDGISYEQYF
TGTGCCAGCAGGGACGGAATCTCCTACGAGCAGTACTTC
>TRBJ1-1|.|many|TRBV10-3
CAISEGSIEAFF
TGTGCCATCAGTGAGGGTAGTATTGAAGCTTTCTTT
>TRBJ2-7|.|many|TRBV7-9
CASSLGVGGTYEQYF
TGTGCCAGCAGCTTAGGTGTAGGGGGGACCTACGAGCAGTACTTC
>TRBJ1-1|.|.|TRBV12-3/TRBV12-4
CASRRDGRNTEAFF
TGTGCCAGCAGGCGGGACGGGCGGAACACTGAAGCTTTCTTT
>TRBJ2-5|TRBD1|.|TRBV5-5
CASSLESGQGMETQYF
TGTGCCAGCAGCTTGGAGTCAGGACAGGGGATGGAGACCCAGTACTTC
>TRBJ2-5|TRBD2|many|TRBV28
CASSSIAGVQETQYF
TGTGCCAGCAGTTCTATAGCGGGAGTCCAAGAGACCCAGTACTTC
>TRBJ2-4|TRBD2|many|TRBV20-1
CSARAQTSGGAKNIQYF
TGCAGTGCCCGAGCCCAGACTAGCGGGGGGGCCAAAAACATTCAGTACTTC
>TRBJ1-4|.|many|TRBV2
CASSVNHQEKLFF
TGTGCCAGCAGTGTTAATCACCAGGAAAAACTGTTTTTT
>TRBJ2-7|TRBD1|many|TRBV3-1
CASSQDSGGRSEQYF
TGTGCCAGCAGCCAAGATTCAGGGGGTCGGTCCGAGCAGTACTTC
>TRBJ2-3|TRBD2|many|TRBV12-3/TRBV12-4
CASSSPRGGRVNTQYF
TGTGCCAGCAGTTCCCCACGGGGGGGCCGGGTGAATACGCAGTATTTT
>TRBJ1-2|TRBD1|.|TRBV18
CASSPTGQGLEYGYTF
TGTGCCAGCTCACCAACTGGACAGGGACTGGAATATGGCTACACCTTC
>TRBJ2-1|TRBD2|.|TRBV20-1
CSARVTSGRFDEQFF
TGCAGTGCTAGAGTGACTAGCGGGAGGTTCGATGAGCAGTTCTTC
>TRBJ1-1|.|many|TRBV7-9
CASSFQGGGNTEAFF
TGTGCCAGCAGCTTTCAGGGTGGGGGGAACACTGAAGCTTTCTTT
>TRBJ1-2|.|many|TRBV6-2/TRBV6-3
CASTPDRRQTGYTF
TGTGCCAGCACCCCCGACAGACGGCAAACTGGCTACACCTTC
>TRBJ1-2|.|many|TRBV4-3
CASSQHSRQTAYGYTF
TGCGCCAGCAGCCAACACTCCCGACAGACTGCCTATGGCTACACCTTC
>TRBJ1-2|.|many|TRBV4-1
CASSQVGGTGYTF
TGCGCCAGCAGCCAAGTAGGGGGGACCGGCTACACCTTC
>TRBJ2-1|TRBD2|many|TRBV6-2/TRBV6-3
CASSSASGTTSQFF
TGTGCCAGCAGTTCGGCTAGCGGGACTACGTCGCAGTTCTTC
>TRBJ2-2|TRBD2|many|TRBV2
CASTVAGVVTGELFF
TGTGCGAGCACTGTAGCGGGAGTTGTCACCGGGGAGCTGTTTTTT
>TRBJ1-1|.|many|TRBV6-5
CASSYSRRSNTEAFF
TGTGCCAGCAGTTACTCCCGCAGAAGCAACACTGAAGCTTTCTTT
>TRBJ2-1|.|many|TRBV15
CATSSGDYNEQFF
TGTGCCACCAGCAGCGGAGACTACAATGAGCAGTTCTTC
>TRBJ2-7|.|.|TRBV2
CASSEFGGSYEQYF
TGTGCCAGCAGTGAATTTGGGGGAAGCTACGAGCAGTACTTC
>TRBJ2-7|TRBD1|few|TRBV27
CASSLLVGTDSHYEQYF
TGTGCCAGCAGTTTATTAGTAGGGACAGACTCCCACTACGAGCAGTACTTC
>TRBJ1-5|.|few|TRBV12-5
CASGTNIRDTNQPRHF
TGTGCTAGTGGTACCAACATTCGAGACACCAATCAGCCCCGGCATTTT
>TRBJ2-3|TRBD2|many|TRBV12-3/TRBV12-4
CASSLATSGTTDTQYF
TGTGCCAGCAGTTTAGCGACTAGCGGAACCACAGATACGCAGTATTTT
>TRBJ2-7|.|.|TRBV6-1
CASSPPSLHYEQYF
TGTGCCAGCAGCCCCCCGTCTCTCCACTACGAGCAGTACTTC
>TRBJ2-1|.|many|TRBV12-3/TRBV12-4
CASTPPLLF
TGTGCCAGCACCCCTCCCTTGCTCTTC
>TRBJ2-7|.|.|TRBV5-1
CASSTNLGGPGEQYF
TGCGCCAGCAGCACCAACCTAGGGGGGCCTGGGGAGCAGTACTTC
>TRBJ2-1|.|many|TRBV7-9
CASSPHQGSSYNEQFF
TGTGCCAGCAGCCCTCACCAGGGAAGCTCCTACAATGAGCAGTTCTTC
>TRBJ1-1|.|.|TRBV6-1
CASSPPGYANTEAFF
TGTGCCAGCAGTCCCCCCGGGTATGCGAACACTGAAGCTTTCTTT
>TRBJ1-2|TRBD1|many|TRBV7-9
CASSPPTGNYGYTF
TGTGCCAGCAGCCCCCCGACAGGGAACTATGGCTACACCTTC
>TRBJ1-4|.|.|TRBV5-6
CASSLAGKTNEKLFF
TGTGCCAGCAGCTTGGCCGGGAAAACTAATGAAAAACTGTTTTTT
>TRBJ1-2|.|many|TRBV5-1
CASSLEGGAEKLYGYTF
TGCGCCAGCAGCTTGGAAGGGGGAGCGGAAAAGTTATATGGCTACACCTTC
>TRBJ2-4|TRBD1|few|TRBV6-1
CASSAVGQRAKNIQYF
TGTGCCAGCAGTGCAGTGGGACAGCGGGCCAAAAACATTCAGTACTTC
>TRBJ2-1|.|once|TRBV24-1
CATSDPRDTGHNEQFF
TGTGCCACCAGTGACCCGCGGGACACGGGTCACAATGAGCAGTTCTTC
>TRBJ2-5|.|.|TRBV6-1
CASSVGIQETQYF
TGTGCCAGCAGTGTAGGGATCCAAGAGACCCAGTACTTC
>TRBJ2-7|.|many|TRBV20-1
CSASGRMSSYEQYF
TGCAGTGCTAGTGGGCGAATGAGCTCCTACGAGCAGTACTTC
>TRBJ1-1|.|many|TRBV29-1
CSVEDSSAGTEAFF
TGCAGCGTTGAAGATTCGTCGGCGGGCACTGAAGCTTTCTTT
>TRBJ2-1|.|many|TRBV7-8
CASSQEPDRTNEQFF
TGTGCCAGCAGCCAAGAACCGGACAGAACTAATGAGCAGTTCTTC
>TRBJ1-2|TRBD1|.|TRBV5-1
CASKGTGVGGYTF
TGCGCCAGCAAGGGGACAGGGGTCGGAGGCTACACCTTC
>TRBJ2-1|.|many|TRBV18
CASTSTGGKKQFF
TGTGCCAGCACCTCGACCGGGGGAAAGAAGCAGTTCTTC
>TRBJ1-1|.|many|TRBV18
CASSPRSFEAFF
TGTGCCAGCTCACCACGGTCTTTCGAAGCTTTCTTT
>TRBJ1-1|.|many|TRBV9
CASSAVGRAPLNTEAFF
TGTGCCAGCAGCGCTGTGGGGAGGGCACCCCTGAACACTGAAGCTTTCTTT
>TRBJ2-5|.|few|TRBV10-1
CASSDPRVETQYF
TGCGCCAGCAGTGACCCCAGGGTAGAGACCCAGTACTTC
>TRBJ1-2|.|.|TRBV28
CASSLDRFRYTF
TGTGCCAGCAGTTTAGACAGGTTTCGCTACACCTTC
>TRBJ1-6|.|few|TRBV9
CASSATGTLDSPLHF
TGTGCCAGCAGCGCCACCGGGACGCTCGATTCACCCCTCCACTTT
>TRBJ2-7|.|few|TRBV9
CASSVEDWGEQYF
TGTGCCAGCAGCGTAGAGGATTGGGGCGAGCAGTACTTC
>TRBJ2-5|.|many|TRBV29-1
CSVEDLVGGAGETQYF
TGCAGCGTTGAAGATCTAGTCGGCGGGGCGGGCGAGACCCAGTACTTC
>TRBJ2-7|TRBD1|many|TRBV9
CASSAERDRVHEQYF
TGTGCCAGCAGCGCTGAACGGGACAGAGTGCACGAGCAGTACTTC